This T cell receptor (beta chain) was identified in a study of blood T cells in healthy people across ages (dated by TCRdb to between 2014 and 2017). Study-level background: In model experiments, roughly one uniquely barcoded TCR beta cDNA molecule per two T cells was captured by template switching. The study measured age-related changes in TCR beta repertoire diversity using deep sequencing normalized with unique cDNA molecular identifiers. The donors were split into four age groups: young (average around 16 years), middle-aged (39), aged (roughly 60) and long-lived (approximately 89). Donors of different ages were randomly distributed across sequencing lanes to avoid experimental bias. The study analyzed two additional independent replicas of 1 million unique cDNA reads from the same blood draw for two donors, one aged 18 to 29 and one aged 80 or older.

Remarks on this clonotype: Its antigen is not yet known. No much larger clone is present one base from it, and per-base qualities are unavailable.

Systemically healthy Caucasian individuals from Russia, around 38 in total and aged about 6 to 100 years, were included as donors. Each donor gave around 9.5 milliliters of peripheral blood, collected into EDTA-treated Vacutainer tubes. Ficoll-Paque density-gradient centrifugation was used to isolate PBMCs, with at least 7 million obtained per sample. Total RNA, at least 6 micrograms per sample, was extracted from PBMCs with Trizol reagent. The percentages of naive CD45RAhigh/CD27high T cells were determined by flow cytometry on a PBMC aliquot from every donor. CDR1 and CDR2, looked up from the germline V gene, are SGHTA and FQGNSA. The CDR3 contains 15 residues, cysteine and phenylalanine counted. Solely the CDR3 DNA is kept, with 45 bases framed from the first base. V loses 5 bases of germline sequence and J loses 0 bases, and the interval between the two ends is 14 bases. Beyond this particular receptor, the publication reports: The percentage of naive T cells measured by flow cytometry correlated strongly with observed TCR beta diversity. Since profiling was done on bulk unsorted PBMCs, naive and antigen-experienced compartments could not be conclusively compared. Compared with the aged group, more naive CD4+ T cells, fewer expanded clones and increased TCR diversity were shown by the long-lived group, suggesting age selection. Estimates of total diversity based on one million sequenced T cells were considered lower bounds and underestimates. Observed TCR beta diversity per million T cells fell roughly linearly with age, and a significant reduction was already apparent by age roughly 40. Donor CMV infection status was unknown, potentially confounding age-related changes in expanded clonotypes.

Libraries were prepared through 5' RACE. Sequencing was carried out with an Illumina HiSeq 2500. A second about 7 to 12 cycle PCR used a sample-barcoded 5' primer and a J-beta primer mix. Each TCR beta cDNA molecule received a unique molecular identifier from a template-switch 5' adaptor carrying 12 random nucleotides. Each sample yielded at least 2.5 million CDR3-containing paired-end reads. First-strand cDNA synthesis was performed from all RNA using the Mint cDNA synthesis kit, with priming by a TRBC-specific oligonucleotide. Following uracil-DNA glycosylase treatment, a first 18-cycle PCR with universal primers M1SS and BC2_uni_R was performed on all cDNA. The authors processed their data as follows. Normalization of each sample was performed by random selection of 1 million high-quality reads, each carrying a distinct molecular identifier. Reads sharing molecular identifiers were discarded rather than binned into consensus sequences. MiTCR, set to a Q25 quality threshold and the strictest error-elimination algorithm, was used for CDR3 identification, clonotype clustering and error correction. A nonparametric unseen species model using Euler transformation provided a lower-bound estimate of total TCR beta diversity. TCRdb's own reprocessing of the public reads used fastp at Q25 and MiXCR and kept productive beta chains. Rows with one shared CDR3 protein collapse into an entry with the most common genes and DNA. The V and J calls were not made by the authors but by TCRdb's processing. Here the sample has roughly 1,300,000 distinct CDR3 sequences; almost 60% occur a single time. The top ten clonotypes cover approximately 7% of the sample.

The specimen sequenced was blood. The source of this sequence is a man between 18 and 35 years old in good health. The V and J genes are TRBV7-2 and TRBJ2-7; the D region possibly corresponds to TRBD2 (6 bases align). The CDR3 is CASSISGTYSYEQYF. The nucleotide sequence is TGTGCCAGCAGCATTAGCGGCACATACTCCTACGAGCAGTACTTC.